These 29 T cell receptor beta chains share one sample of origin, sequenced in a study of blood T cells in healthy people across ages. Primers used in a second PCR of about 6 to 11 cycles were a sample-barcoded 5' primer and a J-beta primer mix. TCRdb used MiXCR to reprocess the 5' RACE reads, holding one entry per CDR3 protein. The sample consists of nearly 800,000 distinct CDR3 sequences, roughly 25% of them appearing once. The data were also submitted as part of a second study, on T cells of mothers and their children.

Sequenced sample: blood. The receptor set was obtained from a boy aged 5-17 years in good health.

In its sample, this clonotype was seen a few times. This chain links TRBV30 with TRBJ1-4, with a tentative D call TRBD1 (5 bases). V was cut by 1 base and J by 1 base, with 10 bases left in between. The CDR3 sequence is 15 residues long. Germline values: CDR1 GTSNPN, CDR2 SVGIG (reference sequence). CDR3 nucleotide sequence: TGTGCCTGGAGTGCCTGGACAAAAACTAATGAAAAACTGTTTTTT. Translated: CAWSAWTKTNEKLFF.

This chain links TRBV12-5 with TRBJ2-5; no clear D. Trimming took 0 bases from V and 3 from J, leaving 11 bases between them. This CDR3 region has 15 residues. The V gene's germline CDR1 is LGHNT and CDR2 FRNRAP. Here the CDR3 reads CASGLVPGHEETQYF. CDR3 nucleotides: TGTGCTAGTGGTTTGGTACCAGGCCACGAAGAGACCCAGTACTTC.

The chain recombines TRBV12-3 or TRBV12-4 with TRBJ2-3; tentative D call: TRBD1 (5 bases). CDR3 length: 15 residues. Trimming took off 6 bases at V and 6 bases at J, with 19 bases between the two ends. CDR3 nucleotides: TGTGCCAGCAGCCTAATGGGATCAGGGCTGGATACGCAGTATTTT. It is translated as CASSLMGSGLDTQYF.

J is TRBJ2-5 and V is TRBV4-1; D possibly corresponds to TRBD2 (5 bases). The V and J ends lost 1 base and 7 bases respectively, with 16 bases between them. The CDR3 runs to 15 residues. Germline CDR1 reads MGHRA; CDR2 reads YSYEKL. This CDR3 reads CASSQAKEYRGTQYF. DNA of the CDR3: TGCGCCAGCAGCCAAGCTAAGGAATATCGGGGGACCCAGTACTTC.

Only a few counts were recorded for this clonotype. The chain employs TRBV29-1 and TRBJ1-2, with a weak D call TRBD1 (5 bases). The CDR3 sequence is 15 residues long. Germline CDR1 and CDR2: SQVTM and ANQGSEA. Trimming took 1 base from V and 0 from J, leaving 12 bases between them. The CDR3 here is CSVEVGQAANYGYTF. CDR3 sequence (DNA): TGCAGCGTTGAAGTGGGGCAGGCCGCTAACTATGGCTACACCTTC. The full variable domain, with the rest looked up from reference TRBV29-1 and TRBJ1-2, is SAVISQKPSRDICQRGTSLTIQCQVDSQVTMMFWYRQQPGQSLTLIATANQGSEATYESGFVIDKFPISRPNLTFSTLTVSNMSPEDSSIYLCSVEVGQAANYGYTFGSGTRLTVV.

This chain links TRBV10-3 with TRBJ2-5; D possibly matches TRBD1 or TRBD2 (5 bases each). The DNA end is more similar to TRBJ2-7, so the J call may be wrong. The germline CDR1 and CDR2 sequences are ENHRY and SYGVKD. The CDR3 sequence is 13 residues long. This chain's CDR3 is CAISGGLRYEQYF. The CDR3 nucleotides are TGTGCCATCAGTGGGGGGTTGAGGTACGAGCAGTACTTC.

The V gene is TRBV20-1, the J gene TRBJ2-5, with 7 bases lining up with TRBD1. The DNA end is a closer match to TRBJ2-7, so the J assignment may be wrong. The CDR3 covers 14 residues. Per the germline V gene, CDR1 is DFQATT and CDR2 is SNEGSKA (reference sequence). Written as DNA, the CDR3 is TGCAGTGCGGGTCAGACAGGGAATATCTACGAGCAGTACTTC. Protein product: CSAGQTGNIYEQYF.

The CDR3 sequence: CSVASGLSSGANVLTF. The DNA for the CDR3 is TGCAGCGTTGCATCAGGATTAAGCTCTGGGGCCAACGTCCTGACTTTC. The chain links TRBV29-1 to TRBJ2-6; D is undetermined. This CDR3 spans 16 amino acids. Germline CDR1 is SQVTM and CDR2 is ANQGSEA. V gave up 4 bases and J gave up 0 bases, with 13 bases separating them. Variable domain in full (rest from reference TRBV29-1 and TRBJ2-6): SAVISQKPSRDICQRGTSLTIQCQVDSQVTMMFWYRQQPGQSLTLIATANQGSEATYESGFVIDKFPISRPNLTFSTLTVSNMSPEDSSIYLCSVASGLSSGANVLTFGAGSRLTVL.

Here the CDR3 reads CASSFKSPHPEQYF. For the CDR3, the DNA is TGTGCCAGCAGCTTTAAAAGCCCCCATCCGGAGCAGTACTTC. The J gene is TRBJ2-5, the V gene TRBV5-4; D not certain. With 2 bases removed from V and 11 bases from J, the gap between germline ends came to 19 bases. Germline V gene sequence: CDR1 SGHNT, CDR2 YYREEE (reference sequence). The CDR3 length is 14 residues.

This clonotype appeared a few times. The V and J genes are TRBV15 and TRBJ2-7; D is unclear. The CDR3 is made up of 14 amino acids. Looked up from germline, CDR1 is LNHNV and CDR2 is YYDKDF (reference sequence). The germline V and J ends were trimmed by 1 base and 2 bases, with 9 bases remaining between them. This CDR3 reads CATSRVPATYEQYF. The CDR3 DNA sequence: TGTGCCACCAGCAGAGTACCCGCCACCTACGAGCAGTACTTC.

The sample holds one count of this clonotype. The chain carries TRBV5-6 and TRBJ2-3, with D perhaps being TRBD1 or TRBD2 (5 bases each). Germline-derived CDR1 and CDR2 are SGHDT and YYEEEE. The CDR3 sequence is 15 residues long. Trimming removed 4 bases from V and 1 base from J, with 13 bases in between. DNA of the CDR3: TGTGCCAGCAGCCTTTTTCTGGGGGGCACAGATACGCAGTATTTT. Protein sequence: CASSLFLGGTDTQYF.

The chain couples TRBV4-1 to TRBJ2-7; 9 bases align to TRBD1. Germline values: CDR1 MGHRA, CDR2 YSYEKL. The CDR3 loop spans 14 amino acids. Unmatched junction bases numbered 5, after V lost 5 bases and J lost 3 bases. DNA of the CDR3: TGCGCCAGCAGCGAGGGACAGGGAGACTACGAGCAGTACTTC. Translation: CASSEGQGDYEQYF.

CDR3 nucleotides: TGTGCCATCAGCTTTGGGACAGGGCGTTTAGAGACCCAGTACTTC. It is translated as CAISFGTGRLETQYF. This chain connects TRBV10-3 to TRBJ2-5, with 9 bases fitting TRBD1. This CDR3 comprises 15 residues. V lost 6 bases and J lost 4; bases outside the gene matches: 9. From germline, CDR1 is ENHRY and CDR2 SYGVKD.

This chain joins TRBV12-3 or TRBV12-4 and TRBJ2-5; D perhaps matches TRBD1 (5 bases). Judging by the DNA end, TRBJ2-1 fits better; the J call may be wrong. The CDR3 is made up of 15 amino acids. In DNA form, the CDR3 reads TGTGCCAGCAGCCTCCAGGGAAGACCCTGCAATGAGCAGTTCTTC. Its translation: CASSLQGRPCNEQFF.

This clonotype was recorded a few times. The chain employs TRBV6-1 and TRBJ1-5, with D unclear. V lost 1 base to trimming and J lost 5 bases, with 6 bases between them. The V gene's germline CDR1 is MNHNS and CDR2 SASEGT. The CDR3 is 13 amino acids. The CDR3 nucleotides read TGTGCCAGCAGTGAAGACAGTTATCAGCCCCAGCATTTT. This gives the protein CASSEDSYQPQHF.

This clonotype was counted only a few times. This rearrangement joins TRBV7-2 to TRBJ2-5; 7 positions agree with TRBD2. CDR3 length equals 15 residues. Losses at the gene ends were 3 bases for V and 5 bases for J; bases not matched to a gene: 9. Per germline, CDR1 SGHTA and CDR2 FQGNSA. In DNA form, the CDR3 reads TGTGCCAGCAGCTTGATGGCGGGGGAGGGGGAGACCCAGTACTTC. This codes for CASSLMAGEGETQYF.

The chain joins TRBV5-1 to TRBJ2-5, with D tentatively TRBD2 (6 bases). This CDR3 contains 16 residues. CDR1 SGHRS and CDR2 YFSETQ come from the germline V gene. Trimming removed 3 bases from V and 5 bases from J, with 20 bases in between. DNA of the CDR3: TGCGCCAGCAGCTCTATAGGCGGGACGGAGGATGAGACCCAGTACTTC. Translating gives CASSSIGGTEDETQYF.

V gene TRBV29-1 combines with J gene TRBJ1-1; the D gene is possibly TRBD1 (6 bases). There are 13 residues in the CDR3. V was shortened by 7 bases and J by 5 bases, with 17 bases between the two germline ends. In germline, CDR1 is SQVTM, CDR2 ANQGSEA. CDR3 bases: TGCAGCGCCGGGCGGGGGCGAGAGACTGAAGCTTTCTTT. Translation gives CSAGRGRETEAFF.

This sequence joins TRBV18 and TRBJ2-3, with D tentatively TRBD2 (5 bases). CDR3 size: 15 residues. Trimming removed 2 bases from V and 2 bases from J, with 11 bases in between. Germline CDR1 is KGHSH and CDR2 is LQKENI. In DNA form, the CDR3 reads TGTGCCAGCTCACCAGGACGGGGAGTCACAGATACGCAGTATTTT. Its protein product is CASSPGRGVTDTQYF. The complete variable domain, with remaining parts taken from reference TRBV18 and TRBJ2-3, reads NAGVMQNPRHLVRRRGQEARLRCSPMKGHSHVYWYRQLPEEGLKFMVYLQKENIIDESGMPKERFSAEFPKEGPSILRIQQVVRGDSAAYFCASSPGRGVTDTQYFGPGTRLTVL.

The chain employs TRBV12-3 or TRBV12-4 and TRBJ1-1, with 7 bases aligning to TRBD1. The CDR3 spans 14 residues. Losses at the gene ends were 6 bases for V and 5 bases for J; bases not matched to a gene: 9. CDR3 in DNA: TGTGCCAGCAGCTCCGACAGGGTTCGGACTGAAGCTTTCTTT. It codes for CASSSDRVRTEAFF.

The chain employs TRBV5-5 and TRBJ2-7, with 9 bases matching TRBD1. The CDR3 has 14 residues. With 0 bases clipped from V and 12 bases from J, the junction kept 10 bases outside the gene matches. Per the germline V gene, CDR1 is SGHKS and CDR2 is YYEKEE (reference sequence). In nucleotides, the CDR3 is TGTGCCAGCAGCTTGGATGGACAGGGGTCCCGGGGGTACTTC. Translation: CASSLDGQGSRGYF.

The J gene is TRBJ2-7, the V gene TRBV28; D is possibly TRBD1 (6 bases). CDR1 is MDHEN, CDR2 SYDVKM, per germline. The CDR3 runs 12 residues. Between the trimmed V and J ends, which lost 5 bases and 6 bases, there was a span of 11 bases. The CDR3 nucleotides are TGTGCCAGCAGTGACAGGCCGTCCGAGCAGTACTTC. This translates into CASSDRPSEQYF.

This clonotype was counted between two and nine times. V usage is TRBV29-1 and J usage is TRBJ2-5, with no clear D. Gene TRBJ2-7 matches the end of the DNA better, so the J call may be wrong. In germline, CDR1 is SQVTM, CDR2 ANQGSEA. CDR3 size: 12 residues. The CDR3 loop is CSVEADTYEQYF. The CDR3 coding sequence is TGCAGCGTTGAAGCAGACACCTACGAGCAGTACTTC.

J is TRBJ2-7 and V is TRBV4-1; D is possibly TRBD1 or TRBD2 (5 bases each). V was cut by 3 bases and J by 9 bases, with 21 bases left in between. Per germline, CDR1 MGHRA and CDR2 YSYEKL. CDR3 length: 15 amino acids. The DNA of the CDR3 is TGCGCCAGCAGCCAGGTACTAGGGGAAGCTGGATGGCAGTACTTC. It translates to CASSQVLGEAGWQYF.

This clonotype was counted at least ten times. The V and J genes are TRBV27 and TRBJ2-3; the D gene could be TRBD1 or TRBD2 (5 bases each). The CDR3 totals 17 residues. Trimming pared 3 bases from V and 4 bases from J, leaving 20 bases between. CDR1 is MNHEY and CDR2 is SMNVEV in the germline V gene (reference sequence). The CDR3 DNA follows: TGTGCCAGCAGTTTTCTACTCGCAGAGGGGTTTGCAGATACGCAGTATTTT. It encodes CASSFLLAEGFADTQYF.

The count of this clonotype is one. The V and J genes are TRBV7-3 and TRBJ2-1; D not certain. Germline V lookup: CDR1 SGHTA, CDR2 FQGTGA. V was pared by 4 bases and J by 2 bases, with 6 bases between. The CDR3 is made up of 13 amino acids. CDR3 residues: CASSSEPYNEQFF. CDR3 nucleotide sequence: TGTGCCAGCAGCTCCGAACCCTACAATGAGCAGTTCTTC.

Written as DNA, the CDR3 is TGCAGTGCTAGATGTTTAGCGGTAACTAGCACAGATACGCAGTATTTT. Translation: CSARCLAVTSTDTQYF. The rearrangement links TRBV20-1 to TRBJ2-3, with a weak D call TRBD2 (6 bases). The germline V gene has CDR1 DFQATT and CDR2 SNEGSKA (reference sequence). V lost 2 bases and J 0 bases, leaving 15 bases between the germline ends. This CDR3 is 16 amino acids long.

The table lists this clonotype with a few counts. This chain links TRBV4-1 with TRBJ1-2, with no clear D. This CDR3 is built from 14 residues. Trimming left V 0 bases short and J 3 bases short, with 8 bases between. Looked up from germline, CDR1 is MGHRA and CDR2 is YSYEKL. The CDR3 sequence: CASSQDKGYYGYTF. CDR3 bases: TGCGCCAGCAGCCAAGATAAGGGTTACTATGGCTACACCTTC.

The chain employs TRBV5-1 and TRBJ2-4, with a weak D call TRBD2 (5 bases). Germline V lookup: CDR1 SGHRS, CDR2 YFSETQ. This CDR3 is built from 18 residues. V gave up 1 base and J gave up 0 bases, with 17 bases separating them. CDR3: CASSLTFSGSLAKNIQYF. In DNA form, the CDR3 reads TGCGCCAGCAGCTTGACTTTTTCGGGGTCACTAGCCAAAAACATTCAGTACTTC.